This T cell receptor (beta chain) emerged from a study of OX40 agonist ivuxolimab in advanced cancers. TCRdb's copy holds only in-frame clones and misses some; the assay was immunoSEQ multiplex PCR. The repertoire holds 60,000 to 100,000 clones, with roughly 90% as singletons. Germline values: CDR1 MNHEY, CDR2 SVGAGI. Losses at the gene ends were 2 bases for V and 7 bases for J; bases not matched to a gene: 5. This CDR3 has 16 amino acids. The TCR sequence derives from an adult with an advanced solid tumor such as melanoma, head and neck, liver or kidney cancer. The V and J genes are TRBV6-5 and TRBJ2-1; 13 positions agree with TRBD2. The sample was CD4+ or CD8+ T cells sorted from blood, taken in a trial of the OX40 agonist ivuxolimab. The CDR3 protein is CASSYVGLAGVNEQFF. Here the CDR3 DNA reads TGTGCCAGCAGTTACGTCGGACTAGCGGGAGTTAATGAGCAGTTCTTC.